These T cell receptor beta chains were read from a single sample in a study of technical replicates of blood from a handful of donors. Clones were read by immunoSEQ multiplex PCR, and TCRdb kept only the in-frame ones, dropping some. Among tens of thousands of clones listed, 90% to 95% were seen once. The material sequenced was PBMCs. The receptors originated from a human donor in good health. Some clones in this sample may be carry-over from other donors' samples. Both conserved end residues are part of each CDR3. Each record gives: D gene, V gene, J gene, clone size, CDR3 protein, CDR3 DNA. D genes are given only for firm matches. Clone size is given for some rows only: seen once, a few or many times, or a class if the clone is expanded.

d_call: NA; v_call: TRBV7-9; j_call: TRBJ1-6; clone_size: NA; cdr3_aa: CASSLGVEVPSPLHF; cdr3_nt: TGTGCCAGCAGCTTAGGAGTCGAGGTCCCTTCACCCCTCCACTTT
d_call: NA; v_call: TRBV10-3; j_call: TRBJ2-7; clone_size: few; cdr3_aa: CAISEDRRSYEQYF; cdr3_nt: TGTGCCATCAGTGAGGACAGAAGAAGCTACGAGCAGTACTTC
d_call: TRBD1; v_call: TRBV5-8; j_call: TRBJ2-2; clone_size: NA; cdr3_aa: CASSLGTGGGTGELFF; cdr3_nt: TGTGCCAGCAGCCTTGGGACAGGGGGCGGCACCGGGGAGCTGTTTTTT
d_call: TRBD1; v_call: TRBV30; j_call: TRBJ2-1; clone_size: NA; cdr3_aa: CAWGPGQGVNEQFF; cdr3_nt: TGTGCCTGGGGACCGGGACAGGGAGTCAATGAGCAGTTCTTC
d_call: TRBD2; v_call: TRBV19; j_call: TRBJ2-7; clone_size: NA; cdr3_aa: CASSIRGRAYEQYF; cdr3_nt: TGTGCCAGTAGTATACGGGGGAGGGCCTACGAGCAGTACTTC
d_call: TRBD2; v_call: TRBV30; j_call: TRBJ2-7; clone_size: NA; cdr3_aa: CAASSGTSGRAYEQYF; cdr3_nt: TGTGCCGCCTCGTCCGGGACTAGCGGGAGGGCCTACGAGCAGTACTTC
d_call: TRBD1; v_call: TRBV10-3; j_call: TRBJ1-2; clone_size: NA; cdr3_aa: CAISDSDRAKTNYGYTF; cdr3_nt: TGTGCCATCAGTGACTCGGACAGGGCCAAGACTAACTATGGCTACACCTTC
d_call: NA; v_call: TRBV4-3; j_call: TRBJ1-5; clone_size: NA; cdr3_aa: CASSQDSTRGGQPQHF; cdr3_nt: TGCGCCAGCAGCCAAGATAGCACCAGGGGCGGGCAGCCCCAGCATTTT
d_call: NA; v_call: TRBV4-3; j_call: TRBJ2-7; clone_size: NA; cdr3_aa: CASSTHPASYEQYF; cdr3_nt: TGCGCCAGCAGCACACACCCCGCCTCCTACGAGCAGTACTTC
d_call: TRBD2; v_call: TRBV14; j_call: TRBJ2-7; clone_size: NA; cdr3_aa: CASSPTSGAGGKYEQYF; cdr3_nt: TGTGCCAGCAGCCCAACCAGTGGGGCGGGAGGTAAATACGAGCAGTACTTC
d_call: NA; v_call: TRBV2; j_call: TRBJ2-7; clone_size: NA; cdr3_aa: CASSQGPLSYEQYF; cdr3_nt: TGTGCCAGCAGCCAGGGGCCACTCTCCTACGAGCAGTACTTC
d_call: TRBD2; v_call: TRBV5-6; j_call: TRBJ2-5; clone_size: NA; cdr3_aa: CASSLLAGEETQYF; cdr3_nt: TGTGCCAGCAGTTTATTAGCGGGGGAAGAGACCCAGTACTTC
d_call: TRBD1; v_call: TRBV5-4; j_call: TRBJ1-1; clone_size: NA; cdr3_aa: CASSPPDRGLNTEAFF; cdr3_nt: TGTGCCAGCAGCCCCCCGGACAGGGGGTTGAACACTGAAGCTTTCTTT
d_call: TRBD2; v_call: TRBV7-7; j_call: TRBJ2-2; clone_size: NA; cdr3_aa: CASSAGLAGGELFF; cdr3_nt: TGTGCCAGCAGCGCCGGACTAGCTGGCGGGGAGCTGTTTTTT
d_call: NA; v_call: TRBV18; j_call: TRBJ2-6; clone_size: NA; cdr3_aa: CASSPRAATSGANVLTF; cdr3_nt: TGTGCCAGCTCACCGAGAGCCGCAACTTCTGGGGCCAACGTCCTGACTTTC
d_call: NA; v_call: TRBV6-6; j_call: TRBJ1-2; clone_size: NA; cdr3_aa: CASSQTGDYGYTF; cdr3_nt: TGTGCCAGCAGTCAAACGGGAGACTATGGCTACACCTTC
d_call: TRBD2; v_call: TRBV9; j_call: TRBJ2-1; clone_size: NA; cdr3_aa: CASSPGLGYNEQFF; cdr3_nt: TGTGCCAGCAGCCCAGGACTAGGGTACAATGAGCAGTTCTTC